This TCR beta chain derives from a study of read filtering for tumor transcriptome and immune sequencing. Looking at the study overall: Patients were approximately 17 male and around 13 female, mean age 65.9 years, range about 47 to 85.

This library used about 400 ng RNA and molecular barcoded adaptors spanning alpha/delta and beta/gamma chains. TCRdb reprocessed the reads via MiXCR and lists one record per CDR3 protein. The repertoire holds 35,000 to 50,000 distinct CDR3 sequences, with around 21% as singletons. The germline gives CDR1 DFQATT, CDR2 SNEGSKA (reference sequence). The germline V and J ends were trimmed by 1 base and 1 base, with 4 bases remaining between them. This CDR3 region has 12 residues. This clonotype has a count of ten or more. The chain carries TRBV20-1 and TRBJ1-1; unclear D gene. The TCR sequence derives from a donor aged 40 or older with multiple myeloma. Sequencing was performed on a population of CD138-negative cells sorted from bone marrow. The CDR3, as DNA: TGCAGTGCTAGAGCCGGGAACACTGAAGCTTTCTTT. Translating it yields CSARAGNTEAFF.